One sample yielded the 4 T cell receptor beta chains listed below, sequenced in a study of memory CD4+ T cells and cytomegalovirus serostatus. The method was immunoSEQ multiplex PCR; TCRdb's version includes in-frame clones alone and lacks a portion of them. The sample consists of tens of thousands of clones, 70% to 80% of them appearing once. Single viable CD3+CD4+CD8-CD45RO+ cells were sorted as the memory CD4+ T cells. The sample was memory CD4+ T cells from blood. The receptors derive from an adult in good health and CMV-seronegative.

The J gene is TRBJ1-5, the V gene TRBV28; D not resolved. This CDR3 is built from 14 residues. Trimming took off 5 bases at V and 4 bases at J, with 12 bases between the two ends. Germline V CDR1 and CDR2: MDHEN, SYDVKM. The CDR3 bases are TGTGCCAGCAGTCCCGAAACTGGAAATCAGCCCCAGCATTTT. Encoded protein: CASSPETGNQPQHF.

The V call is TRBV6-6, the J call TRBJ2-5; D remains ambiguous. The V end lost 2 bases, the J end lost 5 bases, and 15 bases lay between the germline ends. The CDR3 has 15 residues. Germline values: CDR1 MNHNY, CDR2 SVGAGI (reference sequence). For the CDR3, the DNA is TGTGCCAGCAGTTACCGCCAGCAGGCCGCCGAGACCCAGTACTTC. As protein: CASSYRQQAAETQYF.

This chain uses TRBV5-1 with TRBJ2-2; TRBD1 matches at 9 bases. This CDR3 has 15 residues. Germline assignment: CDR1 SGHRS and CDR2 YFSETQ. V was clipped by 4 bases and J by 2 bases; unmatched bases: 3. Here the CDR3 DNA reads TGCGCCAGCAGCGGGACAGGGAGTAACACCGGGGAGCTGTTTTTT. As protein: CASSGTGSNTGELFF.

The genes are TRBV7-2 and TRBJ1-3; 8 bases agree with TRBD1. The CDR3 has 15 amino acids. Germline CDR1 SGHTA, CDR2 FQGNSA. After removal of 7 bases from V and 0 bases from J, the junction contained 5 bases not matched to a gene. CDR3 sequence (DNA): TGTGCCAGCACCCGAACAGGGGGCTCTGGAAACACCATATATTTT. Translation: CASTRTGGSGNTIYF. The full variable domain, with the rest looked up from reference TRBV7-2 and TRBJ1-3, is GAGVSQSPSNKVTEKGKDVELRCDPISGHTALYWYRQSLGQGLEFLIYFQGNSAPDKSGLPSDRFSAERTGGSVSTLTIQRTQQEDSAVYLCASTRTGGSGNTIYFGEGSWLTVV.